This T cell receptor (beta chain) was observed in a study of T-cell reconstitution after alpha-beta-depleted transplantation in children. General observations from the study: At the one-year point after transplant, T-cell counts and TCRbeta diversity were found to come mostly from T cells that had been newly produced. Recipient T cells and thymic progenitors that survived gave rise to the high TCRbeta diversity observed at day 60 in some patients. Expanded clones from the graft, numbering several hundred, reportedly supplied alpha-beta T cells about two months after transplant.

V lost 3 bases and J 1 base, leaving 10 bases between the germline ends. The CDR3 contains 14 residues. This clonotype was seen a handful of times. The antigen is not known. Molecular barcoding with unique molecular identifiers was used for the TCRbeta library. MiXCR, applied by TCRdb to the PCR reads, yields one record per CDR3 protein. The sample consists of some 200,000 distinct CDR3 sequences, 7% to 9% of them appearing once. This rearrangement joins TRBV12-3 or TRBV12-4 to TRBJ2-7; no definite D call. Sequences were derived from PBMCs, mostly from graft donor cells, sampled 360 days after TCRalphabeta/CD19-depleted stem cell transplant. This TCR was recovered from a male patient aged 2 to 10 who had a stem cell transplant for acute myeloid leukemia, so the T cells may come from the graft donor. CDR3 DNA sequence: TGTGCCAGCAGTTTGGGTTTAGGGTCCTACGAGCAGTACGTC. Protein: CASSLGLGSYEQYV.